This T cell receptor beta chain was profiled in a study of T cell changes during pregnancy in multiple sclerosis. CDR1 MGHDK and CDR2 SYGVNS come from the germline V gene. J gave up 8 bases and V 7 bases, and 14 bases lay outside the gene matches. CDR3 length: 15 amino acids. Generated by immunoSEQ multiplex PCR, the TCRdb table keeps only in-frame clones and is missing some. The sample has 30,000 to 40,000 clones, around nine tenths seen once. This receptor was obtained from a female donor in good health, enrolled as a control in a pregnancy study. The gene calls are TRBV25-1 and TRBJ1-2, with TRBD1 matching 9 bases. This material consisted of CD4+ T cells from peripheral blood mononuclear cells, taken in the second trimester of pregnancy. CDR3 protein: CASKSPGTGSAGYTF. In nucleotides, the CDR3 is TGTGCCAGCAAGAGTCCCGGGACAGGGAGTGCAGGCTACACCTTC.